Listed below are T cell receptor beta chains from one sample, sequenced in a study of T cells in Graves' hyperthyroidism and ophthalmopathy. TCRdb fed the multiplex PCR reads into MiXCR, producing one record per CDR3 protein. Of some 720,000 distinct CDR3 sequences listed, roughly 17% are singletons. The source material was blood. These receptors were taken from a young man with Graves' hyperthyroidism. The CDR3 runs from the conserved cysteine through the conserved F or W. The D gene is left open where the match is weak. Size values are once, few and many counts, or a class for expanded clones, and some rows have none.

cdr3_nt	cdr3_aa	v_call	j_call	d_call	cdr3_length	clone_size
TGTGCCAGCAGCTATAGGATTTCTGGGACTAGCGGGAACTACGAGCAGTACTTC	CASSYRISGTSGNYEQYF	TRBV7-2	TRBJ2-7	TRBD2	18	many
TGTGCCAGCAGTCCCGCCGGGACAGGGGGCGCAGTCTATGGCTACACCTTC	CASSPAGTGGAVYGYTF	TRBV27	TRBJ1-2	TRBD1	17	few
TGTGCCAGCAGCTTAACGCCCGACCTGACCAGAAGAACCTACAATGAGCAGTTCTTC	CASSLTPDLTRRTYNEQFF	TRBV7-3	TRBJ2-1	.	19	.
TGCAGCGTTGCAGGGGGGGAAATCAATGAGCAGTTCTTC	CSVAGGEINEQFF	TRBV29-1	TRBJ2-1	.	13	.
TGTGCCAGCAGCTCTCTGGCCCCCGGGACTAGCGGGAGGCGACGCCCCAATGAGCAGTTCTTC	CASSSLAPGTSGRRRPNEQFF	TRBV13	TRBJ2-1	TRBD2	21	many
TGCAGTGCCCCGCCCCCAGGGGGACAGGGGTCCGACGAGCAGTACTTC	CSAPPPGGQGSDEQYF	TRBV20-1	TRBJ2-7	TRBD1	16	many
TGTGCCAGCAGTCCAGGGCCAGGGAAAACGTACTTC	CASSPGPGKTYF	TRBV27	TRBJ2-7	.	12	many
TGTGCCGGCAGTTGGCGACTAGCGGGGACCGGGGAGCTGTTTTTT	CAGSWRLAGTGELFF	TRBV6-2/TRBV6-3	TRBJ2-2	TRBD2	15	.
TGTGCCAGCAGTGTTCTAGCGGCCGGGGAGCTGTTTTTT	CASSVLAAGELFF	TRBV2	TRBJ2-2	TRBD2	13	.
TGCGCCAGCAGGGAGGCGGGAATATTGGAGACCCAGTACTTC	CASREAGILETQYF	TRBV5-1	TRBJ2-5	.	14	.
TGTGCCAGCAGTTTAAAGCTCGGAGCCTCTGGGGCCAACGTCCTGACTTTC	CASSLKLGASGANVLTF	TRBV12-3/TRBV12-4	TRBJ2-6	.	17	few
TGTGCCAGCAGCTTCACATCAGGAGATCAGCCCCAGCATTTT	CASSFTSGDQPQHF	TRBV7-8	TRBJ1-5	.	14	.
TGTGCCAGCAGTTCCTGGGACAGGGAACTGAACACCATATATTTT	CASSSWDRELNTIYF	TRBV28	TRBJ1-3	TRBD1	15	many
TGTGCCAGCAGCGTAGTGGCCGAAGTCAATGAGCAGTTCTTC	CASSVVAEVNEQFF	TRBV9	TRBJ2-1	.	14	few
TGTGCCAGCAGCGACCCGGCGGGTTTGTCCTACGAGCAGTACTTC	CASSDPAGLSYEQYF	TRBV6-1	TRBJ2-7	.	15	many
TGCGCCAGCAGCTTGGTACTAGCTGGGACGAGGGAGCAGTTCTTC	CASSLVLAGTREQFF	TRBV5-1	TRBJ2-1	.	15	.
TGTGCCAGCAGATCCGTCAGCGCATCCTACGAGCAGTACTTC	CASRSVSASYEQYF	TRBV27	TRBJ2-7	.	14	once
TGTGCCAGCAGTTTCCCTGCGGGGACAGGGTGGACGTTGGTAGAGGGCTACAATGAGCAGTTCTTC	CASSFPAGTGWTLVEGYNEQFF	TRBV28	TRBJ2-1	TRBD1	22	.
TGTGCTAGTGGTTTGGCTCAGGGTGATAATTCACCCCTCCACTTT	CASGLAQGDNSPLHF	TRBV12-5	TRBJ1-6	.	15	.
TGTGCCAGCAGTTCCGCGGGGGCAGGTAGTCAGCCCCAGCATTTT	CASSSAGAGSQPQHF	TRBV28	TRBJ1-5	.	15	many
TGTGCCAGCAGGACCTTAGGGGCAGGCACTGAAGCTTTCTTT	CASRTLGAGTEAFF	TRBV6-1	TRBJ1-1	.	14	many
TGTGCCAGCAGTTACAGTGGGACAGGGGGAGTAAAACTGTTTTTT	CASSYSGTGGVKLFF	TRBV6-5	TRBJ1-4	TRBD1	15	.
TGCAGTGCTCGGGACAGGTGGGAGCAGCCCCAGCATTTT	CSARDRWEQPQHF	TRBV20-1	TRBJ1-5	TRBD1	13	many
TGTGCCAGTCACCTGGCTCAGGGCCCTAATGAAAAACTGTTTTTT	CASHLAQGPNEKLFF	TRBV2	TRBJ1-4	.	15	few
TGTGCCAGCAGCCCGGGAAGGGGCCCCTACAATGAGCAGTTCTTC	CASSPGRGPYNEQFF	TRBV11-3	TRBJ2-1	.	15	many
TGTGCCAGCAGTTTCCCAGGCCCGAACACCGGGGAGCTGTTTTTT	CASSFPGPNTGELFF	TRBV28	TRBJ2-2	.	15	.
TGTGCCATCCAGCCGGGACAGTTCAATCAGCCCCAGCATTTT	CAIQPGQFNQPQHF	TRBV28	TRBJ1-5	TRBD1	14	.
TGTGCCAGCAGTCCGGTAGGGACGGCTGGCGATGAGCAGTTCTTC	CASSPVGTAGDEQFF	TRBV28	TRBJ2-1	.	15	many
TGCGCCAGCACCCTAGCGGCTAGCACAGATACGCAGTATTTT	CASTLAASTDTQYF	TRBV4-1	TRBJ2-3	TRBD2	14	.
TGTGCCAGCAGAGCCGGACTAGCGGTAGAGACCCAGTACTTC	CASRAGLAVETQYF	TRBV2	TRBJ2-5	TRBD2	14	few
TGTGCCAGCAGCTCCCCGGGCTCCAGAATTTACAATGAGCAGTTCTTC	CASSSPGSRIYNEQFF	TRBV28	TRBJ2-1	.	16	.
TGTGCCAGCAGCTTGGCCCCGGACAGCCATCAGCCCCAGCATTTT	CASSLAPDSHQPQHF	TRBV5-5	TRBJ1-5	.	15	.
TGTGCCAGCAGTCCAGGGACTAGCGGGAGAAGCGGCCACGAGCAGTACTTC	CASSPGTSGRSGHEQYF	TRBV13	TRBJ2-7	TRBD2	17	few
TGTGCCAGCACCAGTTCACCCCGAGGAGGTGGGCAGTTCTTC	CASTSSPRGGGQFF	TRBV28	TRBJ2-1	.	14	.
TGTGCCAGCAGCCCACTAGCGGAAGAGACCCAGTACTTC	CASSPLAEETQYF	TRBV6-2/TRBV6-3	TRBJ2-5	TRBD2	13	few
TGCAGTGCTAGCTCGGACCGAACCTACGAGCAGTACTTC	CSASSDRTYEQYF	TRBV20-1	TRBJ2-7	.	13	once
TGTGTCTGGAGTGTGGGGGTGAACACCGGGGAGCTGTTTTTT	CVWSVGVNTGELFF	TRBV30	TRBJ2-2	.	14	.
TGTGCCAGCAGTTTAGTCCCAGGGGCCCGCTCCTACAATGAGCAGTTCTTC	CASSLVPGARSYNEQFF	TRBV27	TRBJ2-1	.	17	many
TGTGCCAGCATCAGGACTAGCGGGTCCTACGAGCAGTACTTC	CASIRTSGSYEQYF	TRBV6-2/TRBV6-3	TRBJ2-7	TRBD2	14	many
TGTGCCAGCTCACCTACTCGGGGGCTTGGCACTGAAGCTTTCTTT	CASSPTRGLGTEAFF	TRBV18	TRBJ1-1	.	15	many
TGTGCCAGCAGCCAATCCCCAAACATTCAGTACTTC	CASSQSPNIQYF	TRBV3-1	TRBJ2-4	.	12	.
TGTGCCAGCAGTTTACCCGATGAAAAACTGTTTTTT	CASSLPDEKLFF	TRBV28	TRBJ1-4	.	12	.
TGTGCCGTGAAAGCCGGGACAGGGTTTAAGGCTTTCTTT	CAVKAGTGFKAFF	TRBV12-3/TRBV12-4	TRBJ1-1	TRBD1	13	.
TGCAGTGCTAGGGGGCCGGGAGGGCCGGTGGGGGAGCAGTACTTC	CSARGPGGPVGEQYF	TRBV20-1	TRBJ2-7	TRBD2	15	few
TGTGCCAGCACCACAGGGGGTGGATCGGGTCAGCCCCAGCATTTT	CASTTGGGSGQPQHF	TRBV12-3/TRBV12-4	TRBJ1-5	TRBD1	15	.
TGTGCCAGCAGACGTACTAGCGGGAACGCAGATACGCAGTATTTT	CASRRTSGNADTQYF	TRBV12-3/TRBV12-4	TRBJ2-3	TRBD2	15	.
TGCGCCAGCAGCTTGGAGACCGCAACCGGGGAGCTGTTTTTT	CASSLETATGELFF	TRBV5-1	TRBJ2-2	.	14	many
TGTGCCAGCAGCAGGACTAGCGGTAATACGCAGTATTTT	CASSRTSGNTQYF	TRBV7-9	TRBJ2-3	TRBD2	13	.